This is a list of T cell receptor beta chains from one sample in a study of response to subunit inactivated influenza vaccine. TCRdb re-called the RT-PCR reads with MiXCR, one entry per CDR3 protein. The data show hundreds of thousands of distinct CDR3 sequences, with 7.6% seen just once and 10% to 15% held by the top ten. Material: PBMCs from blood, obtained around 25 months after vaccination. Receptors were obtained from a man aged 50 to 69 who received an inactivated influenza vaccine. CDR3s include the opening cysteine and the closing phenylalanine or tryptophan. A D gene is named only where the DNA matches it firmly. Clone size is not always given. Where it is, it says once, few, many or a class for expanded clones.

NA	many	TRBV20-1	TRBJ1-2	CSAKQGNYGYTF	TGCAGTGCCAAGCAGGGAAACTATGGCTACACCTTC
NA	few	TRBV29-1	TRBJ2-1	CSVEDRGPYNEQFF	TGCAGCGTTGAAGATCGCGGGCCCTACAATGAGCAGTTCTTC
TRBD2	NA	TRBV27	TRBJ2-2	CASSPGGEPGELFF	TGTGCCAGCAGTCCTGGGGGGGAGCCCGGGGAGCTGTTTTTT
NA	NA	TRBV28	TRBJ2-5	CASSLVPGWGTETQYF	TGTGCCAGCAGTTTAGTACCTGGGTGGGGGACGGAGACCCAGTACTTC
NA	many	TRBV4-3	TRBJ1-2	CASSQERSYGYTF	TGCGCCAGCAGCCAAGAAAGGAGCTATGGCTACACCTTC
TRBD1	many	TRBV5-1	TRBJ1-2	CASSFTNRGTYGYTF	TGCGCCAGCAGCTTCACCAACAGGGGTACCTATGGCTACACCTTC
NA	few	TRBV15	TRBJ1-5	CATSKANQPQHF	TGTGCCACCAGCAAGGCCAATCAGCCCCAGCATTTT
NA	few	TRBV5-1	TRBJ1-1	CASSVSSLNTEAFF	TGCGCCAGCAGCGTAAGTAGTCTGAACACTGAAGCTTTCTTT
TRBD1	NA	TRBV18	TRBJ1-1	CASFQGQGLTEAFF	TGTGCCAGCTTTCAGGGACAGGGCTTAACTGAAGCTTTCTTT
NA	many	TRBV12-3/TRBV12-4	TRBJ1-5	CASSLGRAQPQHF	TGTGCCAGCAGTTTGGGCAGGGCCCAGCCCCAGCATTTT
NA	NA	TRBV12-3/TRBV12-4	TRBJ1-4	CASTGSSDNEKLFF	TGTGCCAGCACCGGGTCTTCAGATAATGAAAAACTGTTTTTT
NA	many	TRBV7-9	TRBJ2-7	CASSEARGSYEQYF	TGTGCCAGCAGTGAAGCCAGGGGTTCCTACGAGCAGTACTTC
TRBD2	NA	TRBV7-9	TRBJ2-1	CASCLAGNNEQFF	TGTGCCAGCTGCCTAGCGGGAAATAATGAGCAGTTCTTC
TRBD1	many	TRBV10-2	TRBJ1-2	CASRGDRGHSGYTF	TGCGCCAGCAGAGGCGACAGGGGGCACAGTGGCTACACCTTC
TRBD1	NA	TRBV5-1	TRBJ2-7	CASSTSGQSYEQYF	TGCGCCAGCAGCACGTCGGGACAGTCCTACGAGCAGTACTTC
NA	NA	TRBV7-2	TRBJ1-5	CASGEGGTNQPQHF	TGTGCCAGCGGGGAGGGAGGGACCAATCAGCCCCAGCATTTT
NA	few	TRBV20-1	TRBJ1-2	CSARGVRGHINYGYTF	TGCAGTGCCCGTGGTGTGAGGGGCCATATTAACTATGGCTACACCTTC
TRBD1	many	TRBV3-1	TRBJ2-7	CASSQKGQDRAPTYEQYF	TGTGCCAGCAGCCAAAAAGGGCAGGACAGGGCCCCCACCTACGAGCAGTACTTC
NA	few	TRBV4-3	TRBJ2-7	CASSQDLRRPLYEQYF	TGCGCCAGCAGCCAAGATCTTAGGAGACCGCTTTACGAGCAGTACTTC
TRBD1	many	TRBV5-6	TRBJ2-7	CASSAGQGTYEQYF	TGTGCCAGCAGCGCGGGACAGGGAACCTACGAGCAGTACTTC
NA	NA	TRBV3-1	TRBJ2-7	CASSQGVRGYEQYF	TGTGCCAGCAGCCAAGGTGTCAGGGGCTACGAGCAGTACTTC
NA	NA	TRBV12-3/TRBV12-4	TRBJ1-5	CASSLDKGPYQPQHF	TGTGCCAGCAGTTTAGACAAGGGGCCCTATCAGCCCCAGCATTTT
TRBD2	NA	TRBV27	TRBJ2-7	CASSLWPVTSGANYEQYF	TGTGCCAGCAGTTTATGGCCCGTGACTAGCGGGGCTAACTACGAGCAGTACTTC
NA	NA	TRBV5-6	TRBJ2-1	CASSLVPASYNEQFF	TGTGCCAGCAGCTTGGTCCCTGCCTCCTACAATGAGCAGTTCTTC
TRBD2	few	TRBV6-1	TRBJ2-5	CASSESVAGWQETQYF	TGTGCCAGCAGTGAGTCCGTAGCGGGGTGGCAAGAGACCCAGTACTTC
NA	NA	TRBV12-3/TRBV12-4	TRBJ1-1	CASSLVGGTTEAFF	TGTGCCAGCAGTTTAGTGGGAGGAACCACTGAAGCTTTCTTT
TRBD2	few	TRBV7-3	TRBJ2-3	CASSASGTYTDTQYF	TGTGCCAGCAGCGCTAGCGGGACCTACACAGATACGCAGTATTTT
NA	NA	TRBV29-1	TRBJ1-1	CSVTGRWDTEAFF	TGCAGCGTAACAGGGAGATGGGACACTGAAGCTTTCTTT
NA	many	TRBV7-2	TRBJ2-7	CASSFNRDSEQYF	TGTGCCAGCAGCTTCAACAGGGATAGCGAGCAGTACTTC
TRBD2	few	TRBV15	TRBJ2-3	CATSAGLASDTQYF	TGTGCCACCAGCGCGGGACTAGCCTCAGATACGCAGTATTTT
TRBD1	NA	TRBV6-1	TRBJ1-1	CASSPNRGSRQNTEAFF	TGTGCCAGCAGTCCGAACAGGGGGTCTCGCCAGAACACTGAAGCTTTCTTT
NA	NA	TRBV20-1	TRBJ2-3	CSANDLRGGGDTQYF	TGCAGTGCTAACGACCTCAGGGGTGGAGGGGATACGCAGTATTTT
NA	few	TRBV5-5	TRBJ2-2	CASSLLPTGELFF	TGTGCCAGCAGCTTGTTGCCCACCGGGGAGCTGTTTTTT
TRBD1	few	TRBV7-8	TRBJ2-7	CASSSSRGLETSLEGQYF	TGTGCCAGCAGCTCCAGCAGGGGGCTTGAGACTAGTCTAGAGGGGCAGTACTTC
NA	NA	TRBV14	TRBJ2-3	CASSQDWGADSSTDTQYF	TGTGCCAGCAGCCAAGATTGGGGGGCGGACTCTAGCACAGATACGCAGTATTTT
NA	many	TRBV7-2	TRBJ2-3	CASSLLGRDTQYF	TGTGCCAGCAGCTTACTTGGACGAGATACGCAGTATTTT
NA	few	TRBV12-3/TRBV12-4	TRBJ1-1	CASSFKHQNTEAFF	TGTGCCAGCAGTTTTAAGCATCAGAACACTGAAGCTTTCTTT
TRBD1	NA	TRBV6-5	TRBJ2-2	CASRQGFGELFF	TGTGCCAGCAGACAGGGGTTCGGGGAGCTGTTTTTT
TRBD2	many	TRBV11-2	TRBJ2-2	CASSLSSGGYTGELFF	TGTGCCAGCAGCTTAAGTAGCGGGGGGTACACCGGGGAGCTGTTTTTT
NA	NA	TRBV12-3/TRBV12-4	TRBJ2-5	CASSLYLSRGETQYF	TGTGCCAGCAGTTTATACTTGTCCAGAGGAGAGACCCAGTACTTC
NA	few	TRBV20-1	TRBJ1-2	CSARAGNDYGYTF	TGCAGTGCTAGAGCAGGGAACGACTATGGCTACACCTTC
NA	NA	TRBV7-8	TRBJ1-2	CASSSRGRIRTDGYTF	TGTGCCAGCAGCTCAAGGGGTAGGATTCGGACCGATGGCTACACCTTC
NA	many	TRBV11-3	TRBJ2-1	CASSLVASKDNSYNEQFF	TGTGCCAGCAGCTTGGTTGCTTCGAAGGACAACTCCTACAATGAGCAGTTCTTC
NA	few	TRBV14	TRBJ1-1	CASSQQANTEAFF	TGTGCCAGCAGCCAGCAGGCGAACACTGAAGCTTTCTTT
TRBD1	NA	TRBV7-9	TRBJ2-1	CASSRQGAKIYNEQFF	TGTGCCAGCAGCAGACAGGGGGCGAAAATCTACAATGAGCAGTTCTTC
NA	many	TRBV20-1	TRBJ1-2	CSARPQNLANYGYTF	TGCAGTGCTAGACCCCAGAACCTCGCTAACTATGGCTACACCTTC
TRBD2	few	TRBV7-8	TRBJ2-7	CASSFGQREALFPYEQYF	TGTGCCAGCAGCTTCGGGCAGCGGGAGGCCCTCTTTCCCTACGAGCAGTACTTC
TRBD2	NA	TRBV20-1	TRBJ2-7	CSARVRGGRLAGDSYEQYF	TGCAGTGCTAGAGTTAGGGGCGGAAGACTAGCGGGAGATAGCTACGAGCAGTACTTC
NA	many	TRBV5-1	TRBJ1-4	CASSSDGENEKLFF	TGCGCCAGCAGCTCGGACGGGGAGAATGAAAAACTGTTTTTT
NA	NA	TRBV6-5	TRBJ2-1	CASSYSTYSNEQFF	TGTGCCAGCAGTTACTCGACCTATAGCAATGAGCAGTTCTTC
NA	many	TRBV7-9	TRBJ2-7	CASSLVARGYEQYF	TGTGCCAGCAGCTTAGTGGCTAGAGGATACGAGCAGTACTTC
NA	NA	TRBV4-2	TRBJ2-2	CASSRPAGLAQDTGELFF	TGTGCCAGCAGCCGCCCTGCGGGGCTAGCGCAGGACACCGGGGAGCTGTTTTTT
TRBD2	few	TRBV20-1	TRBJ2-7	CSVGGDLYEQYF	TGCAGCGTCGGGGGGGACTTATACGAGCAGTACTTC
TRBD1	NA	TRBV7-8	TRBJ2-7	CASSSPGDRASYEQYF	TGTGCCAGCAGCTCACCCGGTGACAGGGCCTCCTACGAGCAGTACTTC
TRBD1	NA	TRBV25-1	TRBJ2-5	CASSEYSGQGDFQETQYF	TGTGCCAGCAGTGAATATTCCGGACAGGGGGATTTCCAAGAGACCCAGTACTTC